A single sample is the source of the 9 T cell receptor beta chains below, sequenced in a study of shared clonotypes between healthy human individuals. In the naive CD8 group, cells lacked CD45RO and were positively selected for CCR7, so terminally differentiated effector memory CD45RA+ cells were left out. Assay used: immunoSEQ multiplex PCR; TCRdb lists only in-frame clones, some missing. The sample lists around 2,000,000 clones, under 95% occurring once. Sequencing was performed on naive CD8+ T cells from PBMCs. The receptor source for this set is a man between 18 and 35 years old in good health. Some clones in this sample may be carry-over from other donors' samples.

This sequence joins TRBV2 and TRBJ1-3; D gene ambiguous. Germline CDR1 reads SNHLY; CDR2 reads FYNNEI. Trimming stripped 4 bases from V and 0 bases from J, with 16 bases between. This CDR3 is 17 amino acids long. In DNA form, the CDR3 reads TGTGCCAGCAGTGGGGTCGTGAGGGATATCTCTGGAAACACCATATATTTT. Translation gives CASSGVVRDISGNTIYF.

The chain combines TRBV5-1 with TRBJ1-1; D is undetermined. The germline gives CDR1 SGHRS, CDR2 YFSETQ. This CDR3 contains 13 residues. The V gene lost 0 bases and the J gene lost 7 bases, with 10 bases spanning the gap. CDR3 amino acids: CASSLVRTREAFF. CDR3 sequence (DNA): TGCGCCAGCAGCTTGGTACGGACCCGTGAAGCTTTCTTT.

The J gene is TRBJ2-7, the V gene TRBV27; 13 nucleotides line up with TRBD2. The J segment lost 3 bases and the V segment lost 2 bases, leaving 10 bases of the junction unmatched. This CDR3 has 18 residues. Germline loops: CDR1 MNHEY, CDR2 SMNVEV (reference sequence). This chain's CDR3 is CASSLGLAGASLDYEQYF. CDR3 DNA: TGTGCCAGCAGTTTAGGACTAGCGGGAGCCAGCTTAGACTACGAGCAGTACTTC.

V is TRBV7-9 and J is TRBJ2-7; D perhaps matches TRBD1 (5 bases). Germline values: CDR1 SEHNR, CDR2 FQNEAQ (reference sequence). This CDR3 has 13 residues. V shed 5 bases and J shed 3 bases, with 11 bases lying between them. CDR3 sequence reads: CASSSPTVYEQYF. The CDR3 DNA sequence: TGTGCCAGCAGCAGTCCGACAGTCTACGAGCAGTACTTC.

This clone showed up just a few times. CDR3 sequence: CAWSERSYQPQHF. In DNA, the CDR3 is TGTGCCTGGAGCGAAAGGTCATATCAGCCCCAGCATTTT. This chain links TRBV30 with TRBJ1-5; D remains unclear. This CDR3 spans 13 amino acids. Germline V lookup: CDR1 GTSNPN, CDR2 SVGIG (reference sequence). V lost 3 bases to trimming and J lost 5 bases, with 11 bases between them.

V gene TRBV4-2 combines with J gene TRBJ2-6; TRBD1 matches 8 bases. The CDR3 sequence is 16 residues long. V lost 5 bases and J lost 0; bases outside the gene matches: 3. Germline V lookup: CDR1 LGHNA, CDR2 YNFKEQ. The CDR3 sequence is CASSETGVSGANVLTF. The CDR3 nucleotides are TGTGCCAGCAGCGAGACAGGGGTCTCTGGGGCCAACGTCCTGACTTTC.

The rearrangement joins TRBV2 to TRBJ2-2; unclear D gene. Trimming pared 8 bases from V and 0 bases from J, leaving 7 bases between. Germline CDR1 SNHLY, CDR2 FYNNEI. There are 13 residues in the CDR3. The CDR3 loop is CASGRTNTGELFF. Written as DNA, the CDR3 is TGTGCCAGCGGCCGAACGAACACCGGGGAGCTGTTTTTT.

CDR3 nucleotide sequence: TGTGCCAGCAGCGTAGCTATCTCCGGTGGGGAGACCCAGTACTTC. This gives the protein CASSVAISGGETQYF. The chain combines TRBV9 with TRBJ2-5; no reliable D call. Trimming took 0 bases from V and 5 from J, leaving 14 bases between them. Germline V gene sequence: CDR1 SGDLS, CDR2 YYNGEE. There are 15 residues in the CDR3.

The chain joins TRBV7-2 to TRBJ2-7, with D tentatively TRBD1 (5 bases). Trimming cost V 4 bases and J 2 bases, with 15 bases left between them. CDR3 length: 15 amino acids. Germline V CDR1 and CDR2: SGHTA, FQGNSA. CDR3 in amino acids: CASSSGGAVTYEQYF. CDR3 nucleotides: TGTGCCAGCAGCTCGGGTGGGGCAGTAACCTACGAGCAGTACTTC.